This TCR beta chain was sequenced for a study of T cell clones after liver transplantation. Per the germline V gene, CDR1 is SGHNT and CDR2 is YYREEE (reference sequence). Deletions cut 3 bases from V and 1 base from J, with 10 bases between. The CDR3 is made up of 14 amino acids. Clones were read by immunoSEQ multiplex PCR, and TCRdb kept only the in-frame ones, dropping some. The sample lists tens of thousands of clones; 71% were seen once. This rearrangement joins TRBV5-4 to TRBJ1-1; TRBD1 might be the D (5 bases). The receptor was isolated from a human donor who received a liver transplant. The sample consisted of CD4+ T cells from blood, taken before liver transplant. The CDR3 DNA reads TGTGCCAGCAGCTACCAAGACAGGAACACTGAAGCTTTCTTT. It encodes CASSYQDRNTEAFF.